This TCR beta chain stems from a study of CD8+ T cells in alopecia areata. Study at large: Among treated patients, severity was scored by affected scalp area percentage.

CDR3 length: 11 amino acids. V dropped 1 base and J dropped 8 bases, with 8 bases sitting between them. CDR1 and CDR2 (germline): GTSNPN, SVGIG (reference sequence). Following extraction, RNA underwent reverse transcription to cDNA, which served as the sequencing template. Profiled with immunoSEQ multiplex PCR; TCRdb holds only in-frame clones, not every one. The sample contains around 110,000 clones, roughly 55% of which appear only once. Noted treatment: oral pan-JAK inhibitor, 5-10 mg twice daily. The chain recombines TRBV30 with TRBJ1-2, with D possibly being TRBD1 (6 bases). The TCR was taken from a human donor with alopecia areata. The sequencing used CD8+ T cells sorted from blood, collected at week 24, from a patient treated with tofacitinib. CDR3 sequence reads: CAWSEGVGYTF. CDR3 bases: TGTGCCTGGAGTGAGGGGGTCGGCTACACCTTC.